Below, 14 T cell receptor beta chains from the same sample are listed, as sequenced in a study of CD8+CD57+ T cells in acquired aplastic anemia. The TCR beta profiling, which covered VDJ combination and CDR3 sequence, was carried out using genomic DNA as the template. In TCRdb, the reads were re-called with MiXCR into one record per CDR3 protein. Of hundreds of thousands of distinct CDR3 sequences detected, more than 25% appear once; the ten largest clones hold nearly 0.85%. CD8+CD57+ cell expansion, shown by flow cytometry, had occurred in the patients selected for sequencing. The source material was sorted CD4+, CD8+, or CD8+CD57+ T cells (not recorded which) from PBMCs. Receptor source: a human donor with aplastic anemia.

This clonotype has just a few counts. The chain combines TRBV20-1 with TRBJ2-3, with 7 bases that match TRBD1. V gave up 4 bases and J gave up 5 bases; unmatched junction bases: 6. This CDR3 is built from 13 residues. Germline V gene data show CDR1 as DFQATT and CDR2 as SNEGSKA (reference sequence). The CDR3 DNA reads as TGCAGTGCTATCGACAGGGTAATAGATACGCAGTATTTT. This encodes CSAIDRVIDTQYF.

This chain links TRBV6-5 with TRBJ1-1; D remains unclear. Germline V gene lookup returns CDR1 MNHEY and CDR2 SVGAGI. CDR3 length: 14 amino acids. V was shortened by 2 bases and J by 0 bases, with 7 bases between the two germline ends. DNA for the CDR3: TGTGCCAGCAGTTACAGGGAAATGAACACTGAAGCTTTCTTT. Residues: CASSYREMNTEAFF.

As regards this clonotype: This may come from a read error, since a much larger clone is one base off. The rearrangement joins TRBV7-9 to TRBJ2-5; D remains unclear. The germline V gene encodes CDR1 SEHNR and CDR2 FQNEAQ (reference sequence). CDR3 length: 12 amino acids. CDR3 sequence reads: CASSYREEAQYF. In DNA form, the CDR3 reads TGTGCCAGCAGCTACAGAGAAGAGGCCCAGTACTTC.

This clonotype was seen only a few times. V and J are TRBV6-2 or TRBV6-3 and TRBJ2-3, with D perhaps TRBD1 (5 bases). Trimming took 4 bases from V and 0 from J, leaving 17 bases between them. CDR1 MNHEY and CDR2 SVGEGT come from the germline V gene. This CDR3 has 17 amino acids. CDR3 loop: CASSSIPPAGSTDTQYF. CDR3 sequence (DNA): TGTGCCAGCAGTTCCATACCTCCGGCAGGGAGCACAGATACGCAGTATTTT.

The CDR3 DNA reads TGCGCCAGCAGCTTGGCACTAGCCGAGAACACCGGGGAGCTGTTTTTT. This gives the protein CASSLALAENTGELFF. The chain recombines TRBV5-1 with TRBJ2-2, with a possible D match to TRBD2 (6 bases). Looked up from germline, CDR1 is SGHRS and CDR2 is YFSETQ. The CDR3 is 16 amino acids. V lost 0 bases and J 1 base, leaving 10 bases between the germline ends.

The rearrangement joins TRBV5-4 to TRBJ1-2; the D gene is possibly TRBD1 (5 bases). This CDR3 has 15 residues. V shed 5 bases and J shed 2 bases, with 16 bases lying between them. The germline V gene encodes CDR1 SGHNT and CDR2 YYREEE (reference sequence). DNA for the CDR3: TGTGCCAGCAGGGGGGAGGGAAGACTGAACTATGGCTACACCTTC. Its translation: CASRGEGRLNYGYTF. The whole variable domain, remainder taken from reference TRBV5-4 and TRBJ1-2, is ETGVTQSPTHLIKTRGQQVTLRCSSQSGHNTVSWYQQALGQGPQFIFQYYREEENGRGNFPPRFSGLQFPNYSSELNVNALELDDSALYLCASRGEGRLNYGYTFGSGTRLTVV.

A word on this clonotype: A much larger clonotype is one base distant, so this may be a read error. This chain connects TRBV20-1 to TRBJ2-7, with a weak D call TRBD1 (5 bases). CDR3 length: 13 residues. Germline CDR1 reads DFQATT; CDR2 reads SNEGSKA (reference sequence). CDR3 sequence: CSARGVRAYKQYF. As DNA, the CDR3 is TGCAGTGCTAGGGGCGTCAGGGCCTACAAGCAGTACTTC.

This clonotype has just a few counts. This sequence joins TRBV10-2 and TRBJ2-6; 7 bases match TRBD1. Germline CDR1 is WSHSY and CDR2 is SAAADI. The CDR3 is 19 amino acids. J lost 1 base, V lost 3 bases, and 12 bases had no gene match. The CDR3 nucleotides read TGCGCCAGCAGTGACATTCGGACAGGATTAATATCTGGGGCCAACGTCCTGACTTTC. It specifies CASSDIRTGLISGANVLTF.

This clonotype was seen a handful of times. The rearrangement joins TRBV30 to TRBJ1-6; D possibly corresponds to TRBD1 (5 bases). CDR1 is GTSNPN and CDR2 is SVGIG in the germline V gene (reference sequence). Trimming took off 4 bases at V and 1 base at J, with 11 bases between the two ends. CDR3 size: 15 residues. The CDR3, as DNA: TGTGCCTGGATGGTCGGGGGTTCCTATAATTCACCCCTCCACTTT. The encoded protein is CAWMVGGSYNSPLHF. The full variable domain, with the rest looked up from reference TRBV30 and TRBJ1-6, is SQTIHQWPATLVQPVGSPLSLECTVEGTSNPNLYWYRQAAGRGLQLLFYSVGIGQISSEVPQNLSASRPQDRQFILSSKKLLLSDSGFYLCAWMVGGSYNSPLHFGNGTRLTVT.

The rearrangement joins TRBV20-1 to TRBJ2-1, with 12 bases fitting TRBD2. The length of the CDR3 is 12 residues. With 8 bases clipped from V and 5 bases from J, the junction kept 1 base outside the gene matches. Germline CDR1 reads DFQATT; CDR2 reads SNEGSKA (reference sequence). CDR3 loop: CSLAGGHNEQFF. The CDR3 nucleotides are TGCAGTCTAGCGGGGGGGCACAATGAGCAGTTCTTC.

This clonotype was observed many times. Compared with germline, one end of the junction differs, possibly owing to a read error. This chain joins TRBV5-1 and TRBJ2-5; TRBD1 might be the D (6 bases). The germline V gene encodes CDR1 SGHRS and CDR2 YFSETQ. The CDR3 has 14 amino acids. The CDR3 DNA reads TGTGCCAGCAGCCTCAGGACAGATCAAGAGACCCAGTACTTC. Amino acid sequence: CASSLRTDQETQYF.

The chain uses TRBV11-2 and TRBJ1-1; D is undetermined. Germline V CDR1 and CDR2: SGHAT, FQNNGV. This CDR3 is built from 12 residues. Trimming stripped 5 bases from V and 6 bases from J, with 10 bases between. CDR3 in amino acids: CASSGLGPEAFF. The CDR3 DNA is TGTGCCAGCAGCGGCCTCGGGCCTGAAGCTTTCTTT.

In this sample, this clonotype turned up many times. The chain is built from TRBV20-1 and TRBJ1-1, with D perhaps TRBD1 (5 bases). Germline loops: CDR1 DFQATT, CDR2 SNEGSKA (reference sequence). The CDR3 loop spans 12 amino acids. Trimming pared 2 bases from V and 8 bases from J, leaving 12 bases between. CDR3 region: CSARPWGTEAFF. The CDR3 bases are TGCAGTGCTAGACCCTGGGGGACGGAAGCTTTCTTT.

This clonotype was picked up many times. The genes are TRBV20-1 and TRBJ1-2; no definite D call. The CDR3 runs 14 residues. Trimming left V 0 bases short and J 4 bases short, with 12 bases between. Germline V lookup: CDR1 DFQATT, CDR2 SNEGSKA (reference sequence). CDR3 nucleotides: TGCAGTGCTAGAGATCAGAGGCGGTTCTATGGCTACACCTTC. It yields the protein CSARDQRRFYGYTF.